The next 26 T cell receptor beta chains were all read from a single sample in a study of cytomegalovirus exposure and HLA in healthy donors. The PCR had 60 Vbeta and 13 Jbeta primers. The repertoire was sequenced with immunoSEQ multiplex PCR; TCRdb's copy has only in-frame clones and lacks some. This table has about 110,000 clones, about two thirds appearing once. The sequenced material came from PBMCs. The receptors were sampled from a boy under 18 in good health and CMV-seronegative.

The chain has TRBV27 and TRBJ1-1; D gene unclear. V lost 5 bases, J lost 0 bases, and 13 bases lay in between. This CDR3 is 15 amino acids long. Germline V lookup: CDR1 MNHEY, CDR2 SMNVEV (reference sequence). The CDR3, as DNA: TGTGCCAGCAGTCTCTTGACACCCATGAACACTGAAGCTTTCTTT. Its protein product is CASSLLTPMNTEAFF.

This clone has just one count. CDR3 amino acids: CTGDAGVEQYF. The CDR3 DNA follows: TGCACCGGGGATGCAGGGGTCGAGCAGTACTTC. V and J are TRBV1 and TRBJ2-7; TRBD1 is the table's D call, not checked against the DNA. TRBV1 is a documented pseudogene. This CDR3 region has 11 residues.

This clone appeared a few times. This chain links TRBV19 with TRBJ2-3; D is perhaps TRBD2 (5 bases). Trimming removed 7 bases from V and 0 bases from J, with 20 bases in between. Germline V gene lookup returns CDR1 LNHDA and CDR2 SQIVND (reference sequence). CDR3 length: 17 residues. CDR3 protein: CASTPDVAGLSTDTQYF. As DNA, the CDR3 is TGTGCCAGTACCCCAGATGTCGCAGGACTCAGCACAGATACGCAGTATTTT.

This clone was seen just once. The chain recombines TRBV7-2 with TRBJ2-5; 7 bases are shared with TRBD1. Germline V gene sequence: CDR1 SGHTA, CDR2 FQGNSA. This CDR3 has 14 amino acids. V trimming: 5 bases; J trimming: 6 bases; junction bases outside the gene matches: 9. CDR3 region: CASSPRQGGKTQYF. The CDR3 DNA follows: TGTGCCAGCAGCCCGAGACAGGGTGGAAAGACCCAGTACTTC.

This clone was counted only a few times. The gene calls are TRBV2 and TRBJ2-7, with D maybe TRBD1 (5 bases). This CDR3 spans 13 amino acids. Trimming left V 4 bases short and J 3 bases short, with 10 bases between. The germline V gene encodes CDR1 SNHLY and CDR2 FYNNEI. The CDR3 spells CASSGQGRYEQYF. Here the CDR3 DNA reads TGTGCCAGCAGTGGTCAGGGCCGCTACGAGCAGTACTTC.

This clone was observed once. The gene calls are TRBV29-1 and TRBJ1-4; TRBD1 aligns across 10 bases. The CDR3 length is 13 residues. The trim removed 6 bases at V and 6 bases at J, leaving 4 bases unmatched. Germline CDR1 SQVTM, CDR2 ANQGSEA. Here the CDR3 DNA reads TGCAGCGTCACCGGGACAGGGGATGAAAAACTGTTTTTT. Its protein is CSVTGTGDEKLFF.

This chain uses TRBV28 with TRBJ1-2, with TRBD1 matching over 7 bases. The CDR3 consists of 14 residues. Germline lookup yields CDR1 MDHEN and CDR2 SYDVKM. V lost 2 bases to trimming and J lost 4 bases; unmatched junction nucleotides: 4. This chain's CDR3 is CASSLLGGGYGYTF. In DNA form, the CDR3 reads TGTGCCAGCAGTTTACTAGGGGGCGGCTATGGCTACACCTTC.

CDR3 amino acids: CASSLVGETVTYEQYF. The CDR3 nucleotides read TGTGCCAGCAGCTTGGTAGGCGAGACTGTCACTTACGAGCAGTACTTC. The chain couples TRBV5-6 to TRBJ2-7; D gene unclear. Trimming removed 0 bases from V and 4 bases from J, with 17 bases in between. CDR1 SGHDT and CDR2 YYEEEE come from the germline V gene. The CDR3 is 16 amino acids.

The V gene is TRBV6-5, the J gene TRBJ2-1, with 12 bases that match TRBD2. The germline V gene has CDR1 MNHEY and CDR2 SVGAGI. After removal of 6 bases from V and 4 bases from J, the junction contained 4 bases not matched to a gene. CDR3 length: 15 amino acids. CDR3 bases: TGTGCCAGCAGCTATGGGACTAGCGGGTACAATGAGCAGTTCTTC. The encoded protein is CASSYGTSGYNEQFF.

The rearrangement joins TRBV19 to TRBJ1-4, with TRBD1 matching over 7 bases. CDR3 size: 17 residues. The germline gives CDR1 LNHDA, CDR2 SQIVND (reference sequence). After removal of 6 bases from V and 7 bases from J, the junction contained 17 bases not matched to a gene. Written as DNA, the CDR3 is TGTGCCAGTAGCCCAAATGACAGGGTTCTGTCGAGTGAAAAACTGTTTTTT. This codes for CASSPNDRVLSSEKLFF.

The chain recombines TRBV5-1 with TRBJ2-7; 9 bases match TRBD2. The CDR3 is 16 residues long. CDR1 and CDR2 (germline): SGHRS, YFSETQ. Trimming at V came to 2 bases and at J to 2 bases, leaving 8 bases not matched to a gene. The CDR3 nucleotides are TGCGCCAGCAGCTTAATCGGACTAGCGATAGCCTACGAGCAGTACTTC. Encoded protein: CASSLIGLAIAYEQYF.

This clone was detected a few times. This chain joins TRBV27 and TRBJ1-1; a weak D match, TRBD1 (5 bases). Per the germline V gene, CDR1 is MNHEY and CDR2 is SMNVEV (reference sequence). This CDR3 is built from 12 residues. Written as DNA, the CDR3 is TGTGGACCCCAGCCAGGGCACACTGAAGCTTTCTTT. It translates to CGPQPGHTEAFF.

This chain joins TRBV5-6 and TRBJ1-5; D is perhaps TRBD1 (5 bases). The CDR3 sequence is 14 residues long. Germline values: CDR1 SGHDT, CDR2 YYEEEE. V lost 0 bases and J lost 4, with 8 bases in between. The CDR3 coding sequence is TGTGCCAGCAGCTTGGGCCGGGGGAATCAGCCCCAGCATTTT. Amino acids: CASSLGRGNQPQHF.

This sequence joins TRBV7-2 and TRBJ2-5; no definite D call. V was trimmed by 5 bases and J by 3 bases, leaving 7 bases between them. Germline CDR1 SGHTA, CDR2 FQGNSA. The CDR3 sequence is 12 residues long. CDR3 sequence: CASSPSKETQYF. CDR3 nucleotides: TGTGCCAGCAGCCCCAGTAAAGAGACCCAGTACTTC. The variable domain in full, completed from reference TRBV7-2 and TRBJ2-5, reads GAGVSQSPSNKVTEKGKDVELRCDPISGHTALYWYRQSLGQGLEFLIYFQGNSAPDKSGLPSDRFSAERTGGSVSTLTIQRTQQEDSAVYLCASSPSKETQYFGPGTRLLVL.

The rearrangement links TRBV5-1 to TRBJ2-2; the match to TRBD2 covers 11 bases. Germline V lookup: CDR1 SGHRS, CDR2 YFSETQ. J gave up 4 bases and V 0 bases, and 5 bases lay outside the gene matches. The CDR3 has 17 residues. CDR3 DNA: TGCGCCAGCAGCTTGGGGCTAGCGGGGGGAATCACCGGGGAGCTGTTTTTT. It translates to CASSLGLAGGITGELFF.

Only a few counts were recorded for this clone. CDR3 loop: CASSLREGSNQPQHF. The CDR3, as DNA: TGTGCCAGTAGTTTGAGGGAGGGTAGCAATCAGCCCCAGCATTTT. V gene TRBV19 combines with J gene TRBJ1-5; the D is unclear. The V and J ends lost 5 bases and 0 bases respectively, with 11 bases between them. Germline V gene data show CDR1 as LNHDA and CDR2 as SQIVND (reference sequence). The CDR3 sequence is 15 residues long.

This CDR3 is CASSSIDRGSTDTQYF. CDR3 coding DNA: TGTGCCAGCAGTTCTATCGACAGGGGGTCCACAGATACGCAGTATTTT. This chain joins TRBV28 and TRBJ2-3, with 9 bases matching TRBD1. With 4 bases clipped from V and 2 bases from J, the junction kept 7 bases outside the gene matches. CDR1 MDHEN and CDR2 SYDVKM come from the germline V gene. This CDR3 spans 16 amino acids.

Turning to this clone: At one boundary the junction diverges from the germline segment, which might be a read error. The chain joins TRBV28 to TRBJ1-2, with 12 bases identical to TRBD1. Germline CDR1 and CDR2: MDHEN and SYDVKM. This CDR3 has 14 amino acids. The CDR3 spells CTSSDPGTGGGYTF. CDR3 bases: TGTACCAGCAGTGACCCCGGGACAGGGGGCGGCTACACCTTC.

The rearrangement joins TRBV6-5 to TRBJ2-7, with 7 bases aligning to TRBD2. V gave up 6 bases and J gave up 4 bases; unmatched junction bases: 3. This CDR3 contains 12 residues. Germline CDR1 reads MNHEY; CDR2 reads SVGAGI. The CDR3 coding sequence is TGTGCCAGCAGGGCCGGGGGGTACGAGCAGTACTTC. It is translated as CASRAGGYEQYF.

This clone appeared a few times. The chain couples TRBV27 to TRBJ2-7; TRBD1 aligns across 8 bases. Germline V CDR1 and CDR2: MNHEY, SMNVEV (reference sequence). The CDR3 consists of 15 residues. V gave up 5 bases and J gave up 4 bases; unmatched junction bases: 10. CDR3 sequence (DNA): TGTGCCAGCAGTGTAGGGTGGACAGGGTTTTACGAGCAGTACTTC. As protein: CASSVGWTGFYEQYF.

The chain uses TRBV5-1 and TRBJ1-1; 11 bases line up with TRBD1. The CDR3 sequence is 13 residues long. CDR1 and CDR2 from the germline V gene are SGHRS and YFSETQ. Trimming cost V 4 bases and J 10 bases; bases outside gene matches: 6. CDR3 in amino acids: CASSTGQGARAFF. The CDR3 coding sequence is TGCGCCAGCAGCACCGGACAGGGGGCGCGAGCTTTCTTT.

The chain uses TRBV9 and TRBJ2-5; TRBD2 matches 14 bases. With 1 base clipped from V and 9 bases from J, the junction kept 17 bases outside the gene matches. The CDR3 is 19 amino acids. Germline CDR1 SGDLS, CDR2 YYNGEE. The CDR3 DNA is TGTGCCAGCAGCGTAACTATAGGACTAGCGGGGGGCGGGCCCGTGGCCCAGTACTTC. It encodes CASSVTIGLAGGGPVAQYF.

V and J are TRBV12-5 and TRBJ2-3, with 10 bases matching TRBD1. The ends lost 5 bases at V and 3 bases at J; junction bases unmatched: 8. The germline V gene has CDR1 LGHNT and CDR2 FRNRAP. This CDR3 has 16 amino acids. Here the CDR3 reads CASGMWDRGITDTQYF. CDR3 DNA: TGTGCTAGTGGTATGTGGGACAGGGGAATTACAGATACGCAGTATTTT.

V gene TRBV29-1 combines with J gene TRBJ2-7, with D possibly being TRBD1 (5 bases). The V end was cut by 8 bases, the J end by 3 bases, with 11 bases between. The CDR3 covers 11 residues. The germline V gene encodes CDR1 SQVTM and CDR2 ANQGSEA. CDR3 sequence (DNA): TGCAGCTTGGCGCAGGGCTACGAGCAGTACTTC. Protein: CSLAQGYEQYF.

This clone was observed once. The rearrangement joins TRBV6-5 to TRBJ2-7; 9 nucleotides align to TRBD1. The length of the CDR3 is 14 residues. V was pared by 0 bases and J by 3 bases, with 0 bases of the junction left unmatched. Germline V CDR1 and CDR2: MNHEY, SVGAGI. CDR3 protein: CASSYSDRGYEQYF. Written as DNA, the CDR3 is TGTGCCAGCAGTTACTCGGACAGGGGCTACGAGCAGTACTTC.

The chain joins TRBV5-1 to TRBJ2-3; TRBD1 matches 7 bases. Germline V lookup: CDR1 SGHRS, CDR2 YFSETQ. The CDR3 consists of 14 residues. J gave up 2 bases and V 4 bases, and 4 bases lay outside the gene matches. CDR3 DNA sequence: TGCGCCAGCAGCATGGGACAGTTCACAGATACGCAGTATTTT. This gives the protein CASSMGQFTDTQYF. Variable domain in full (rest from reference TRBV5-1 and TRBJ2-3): KAGVTQTPRYLIKTRGQQVTLSCSPISGHRSVSWYQQTPGQGLQFLFEYFSETQRNKGNFPGRFSGRQFSNSRSEMNVSTLELGDSALYLCASSMGQFTDTQYFGPGTRLTVL.